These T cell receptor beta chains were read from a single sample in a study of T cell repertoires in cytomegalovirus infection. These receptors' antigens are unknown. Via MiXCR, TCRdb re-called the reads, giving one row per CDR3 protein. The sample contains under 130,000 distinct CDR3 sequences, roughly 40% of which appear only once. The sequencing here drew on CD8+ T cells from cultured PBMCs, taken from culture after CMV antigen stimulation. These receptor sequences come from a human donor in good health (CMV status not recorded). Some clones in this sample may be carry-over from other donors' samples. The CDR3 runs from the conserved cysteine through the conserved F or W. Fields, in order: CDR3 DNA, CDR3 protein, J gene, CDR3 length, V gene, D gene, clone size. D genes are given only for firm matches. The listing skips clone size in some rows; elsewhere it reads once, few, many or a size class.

cdr3_nt: TGTGCCAGCAGTCCCGGACAGGGCCGCGCTGAAGCTTTCTTT; cdr3_aa: CASSPGQGRAEAFF; j_call: TRBJ1-1; cdr3_length: 14; v_call: TRBV28; d_call: TRBD1; clone_size: -
cdr3_nt: TGTGCCATCAGTGAGTCGGACAGGGGGAACTATGGCTACACCTTC; cdr3_aa: CAISESDRGNYGYTF; j_call: TRBJ1-2; cdr3_length: 15; v_call: TRBV10-3; d_call: TRBD1; clone_size: -
cdr3_nt: TGCAGCGCAGAAGGGGGGACAGGGAATCCTGAGCAGTTCTTC; cdr3_aa: CSAEGGTGNPEQFF; j_call: TRBJ2-1; cdr3_length: 14; v_call: TRBV20-1; d_call: TRBD1; clone_size: -
cdr3_nt: TGTGCCAGCAGTGCCCTCGTGGCGGGGGGTAACTACAATGAGCAGTTCTTC; cdr3_aa: CASSALVAGGNYNEQFF; j_call: TRBJ2-1; cdr3_length: 17; v_call: TRBV27; d_call: TRBD2; clone_size: -
cdr3_nt: TGTGCCAGCAGTTACTCGGGGGACAGGGCGTTTGACATTCAGTACTTC; cdr3_aa: CASSYSGDRAFDIQYF; j_call: TRBJ2-4; cdr3_length: 16; v_call: TRBV6-2/TRBV6-3; d_call: TRBD1; clone_size: once
cdr3_nt: TGCAGTGCTAGAGAGGGGCAGAGGATCGGTACTGAAAAACTGTTTTTT; cdr3_aa: CSAREGQRIGTEKLFF; j_call: TRBJ1-4; cdr3_length: 16; v_call: TRBV20-1; d_call: -; clone_size: -
cdr3_nt: TGTGCCAGCAGCGCCGTAAGGTTTTACGAGCAGTACTTC; cdr3_aa: CASSAVRFYEQYF; j_call: TRBJ2-7; cdr3_length: 13; v_call: TRBV7-2; d_call: -; clone_size: many
cdr3_nt: TGTGCCAGCAGTTTCCCCGACAACATGAACACTGAAGCTTTCTTT; cdr3_aa: CASSFPDNMNTEAFF; j_call: TRBJ1-1; cdr3_length: 15; v_call: TRBV12-3/TRBV12-4; d_call: -; clone_size: -
cdr3_nt: TGTGCCAGCAGTTCTCGGACACTCGATGGCTACACCTTC; cdr3_aa: CASSSRTLDGYTF; j_call: TRBJ1-2; cdr3_length: 13; v_call: TRBV6-5; d_call: -; clone_size: -
cdr3_nt: TGTGCCAGCAGTGAAGCGCTTCGACAGCCCCAGCATTTT; cdr3_aa: CASSEALRQPQHF; j_call: TRBJ1-5; cdr3_length: 13; v_call: TRBV6-1; d_call: -; clone_size: many
cdr3_nt: TGTGCCAGCAGTGGGGACAGCCTTATCACCGGGGAGCTGTTTTTT; cdr3_aa: CASSGDSLITGELFF; j_call: TRBJ2-2; cdr3_length: 15; v_call: TRBV25-1; d_call: TRBD1; clone_size: few
cdr3_nt: TGTGCCAGCACCGGGGGGCGGGACAGGGGGCGCGATCCCTATGGCTACACCTTC; cdr3_aa: CASTGGRDRGRDPYGYTF; j_call: TRBJ1-2; cdr3_length: 18; v_call: TRBV27; d_call: TRBD1; clone_size: -
cdr3_nt: TGTGCCAGCAGTCCAGCGGGGGGGATTGGCGGGGAGCTGTTTTTT; cdr3_aa: CASSPAGGIGGELFF; j_call: TRBJ2-2; cdr3_length: 15; v_call: TRBV12-3/TRBV12-4; d_call: TRBD2; clone_size: few
cdr3_nt: TGTGCCAGCAGTTCCCAAAGTCCTGAAGCTTTCTTT; cdr3_aa: CASSSQSPEAFF; j_call: TRBJ1-1; cdr3_length: 12; v_call: TRBV6-6; d_call: -; clone_size: -
cdr3_nt: TGTGCCACCGGACTAGGTCCTTACAATGAGCAGTTCTTC; cdr3_aa: CATGLGPYNEQFF; j_call: TRBJ2-1; cdr3_length: 13; v_call: TRBV12-3/TRBV12-4; d_call: TRBD2; clone_size: few
cdr3_nt: TGTGCCAGCAGCGAGCCCGGTAGCAATTCACCCCTCCACTTT; cdr3_aa: CASSEPGSNSPLHF; j_call: TRBJ1-6; cdr3_length: 14; v_call: TRBV7-8; d_call: -; clone_size: -
cdr3_nt: TGTGCCAGCACCCTGGCACTCCCGGCCCACGAGCAGTACTTC; cdr3_aa: CASTLALPAHEQYF; j_call: TRBJ2-7; cdr3_length: 14; v_call: TRBV7-8; d_call: -; clone_size: many
cdr3_nt: TGTGCCAGCAGTTTGGAGTCCAGCAACACAGATACGCAGTATTTT; cdr3_aa: CASSLESSNTDTQYF; j_call: TRBJ2-3; cdr3_length: 15; v_call: TRBV12-3/TRBV12-4; d_call: -; clone_size: few
cdr3_nt: TGTGCCACCTCGTGGAGCTCTAATTCACCCCTCCACTTT; cdr3_aa: CATSWSSNSPLHF; j_call: TRBJ1-6; cdr3_length: 13; v_call: TRBV27; d_call: -; clone_size: -
cdr3_nt: TGTGCCAGCAGCCCCCGCCTAGCGGGGGGGATCGAGCAGTACTTC; cdr3_aa: CASSPRLAGGIEQYF; j_call: TRBJ2-7; cdr3_length: 15; v_call: TRBV7-3; d_call: TRBD2; clone_size: -
cdr3_nt: TGCGCCAGCAGCCAAGTCCTCGGGCCTCAAGAGACCCAGTACTTC; cdr3_aa: CASSQVLGPQETQYF; j_call: TRBJ2-5; cdr3_length: 15; v_call: TRBV4-1; d_call: -; clone_size: -
cdr3_nt: TGTGCCAGCAGTTTATCGTACGTTGCGGAGTACAATGAGCAGTTCTTC; cdr3_aa: CASSLSYVAEYNEQFF; j_call: TRBJ2-1; cdr3_length: 16; v_call: TRBV27; d_call: -; clone_size: -
cdr3_nt: TGTGCCAGCAGTTTCGACCCTTACACCGGGGAGCTGTTTTTT; cdr3_aa: CASSFDPYTGELFF; j_call: TRBJ2-2; cdr3_length: 14; v_call: TRBV12-3/TRBV12-4; d_call: -; clone_size: -
cdr3_nt: TGTGCCAGCGGGACAGACCCCATGAACACTGAAGCTTTCTTT; cdr3_aa: CASGTDPMNTEAFF; j_call: TRBJ1-1; cdr3_length: 14; v_call: TRBV5-4; d_call: TRBD1; clone_size: -
cdr3_nt: TGTGCCAGCAGTTTGTCCGGGCAACCCGGGGAGCTGTTTTTT; cdr3_aa: CASSLSGQPGELFF; j_call: TRBJ2-2; cdr3_length: 14; v_call: TRBV12-3/TRBV12-4; d_call: -; clone_size: -
cdr3_nt: TGTGCCAGTACCCCGAGCAGTCCCAATGAGCAGTTCTTC; cdr3_aa: CASTPSSPNEQFF; j_call: TRBJ2-1; cdr3_length: 13; v_call: TRBV19; d_call: -; clone_size: few
cdr3_nt: TGTGCCAGCATAATTCCCGGGACAGGGGAAAGCAATGAGCAGTTCTTC; cdr3_aa: CASIIPGTGESNEQFF; j_call: TRBJ2-1; cdr3_length: 16; v_call: TRBV28; d_call: TRBD1; clone_size: -
cdr3_nt: TGCGCCAGCAGCCAAGATGGCGGGACTAGCTCCTACAATGAGCAGTTCTTC; cdr3_aa: CASSQDGGTSSYNEQFF; j_call: TRBJ2-1; cdr3_length: 17; v_call: TRBV4-1; d_call: TRBD2; clone_size: few
cdr3_nt: TGTGCCAGCAGCCCCCTTCTTGGGGCTTCCAAACGGAATGAGCAGTTCTTC; cdr3_aa: CASSPLLGASKRNEQFF; j_call: TRBJ2-1; cdr3_length: 17; v_call: TRBV7-9; d_call: -; clone_size: -
cdr3_nt: TGTGCCAGCAGCTTAATCCTAGCGTGGGATACGCAGTATTTT; cdr3_aa: CASSLILAWDTQYF; j_call: TRBJ2-3; cdr3_length: 14; v_call: TRBV7-9; d_call: -; clone_size: -
cdr3_nt: TGTGCCAGCAGCTGGGTTTACGAGCAGTACTTC; cdr3_aa: CASSWVYEQYF; j_call: TRBJ2-7; cdr3_length: 11; v_call: TRBV7-9; d_call: -; clone_size: -
cdr3_nt: TGCAGTGCTAGGCCCCCTGGGGCTAGCGGCACCTACGAGCAGTACTTC; cdr3_aa: CSARPPGASGTYEQYF; j_call: TRBJ2-7; cdr3_length: 16; v_call: TRBV20-1; d_call: TRBD2; clone_size: -